Listed below are T cell receptor beta chains from one sample, sequenced in a study of T-cell reconstitution after alpha-beta-depleted transplantation in children. MiXCR, applied by TCRdb to the PCR reads, yields one record per CDR3 protein. This sample carries 490,000 or so distinct CDR3 sequences, approximately 12% of them seen once, and the ten largest clones take about 6%. The material sequenced was PBMCs from the stem cell graft donor, taken from the stem cell graft. Receptors originate from a human donor who donated a stem cell graft to a child with combined immunodeficiency. Both conserved end residues are part of each CDR3. Fields, in order: D gene, clone size, J gene, CDR3 length, V gene, CDR3 protein, CDR3 DNA. The D gene is left open where the match is weak. Not all rows give a size; the values are once, few, many and, for expanded clones, a class.

d_call: TRBD2
clone_size: few
j_call: TRBJ2-1
cdr3_length: 15
v_call: TRBV9
cdr3_aa: CASSQTSGSSGEQFF
cdr3_nt: TGTGCCAGCAGCCAGACTAGCGGGAGTTCGGGTGAGCAGTTCTTC

d_call: TRBD1
clone_size: .
j_call: TRBJ2-1
cdr3_length: 18
v_call: TRBV6-2/TRBV6-3
cdr3_aa: CASSYPDRGRWSYNEQFF
cdr3_nt: TGTGCCAGCAGTTACCCCGACAGGGGGCGGTGGTCCTACAATGAGCAGTTCTTC

d_call: TRBD2
clone_size: few
j_call: TRBJ2-1
cdr3_length: 16
v_call: TRBV20-1
cdr3_aa: CSARDRRSGRLNEQFF
cdr3_nt: TGCAGTGCTAGAGATCGTCGAAGCGGGAGGTTGAATGAGCAGTTCTTC

d_call: .
clone_size: .
j_call: TRBJ1-1
cdr3_length: 14
v_call: TRBV12-3/TRBV12-4
cdr3_aa: CASSSLARNTEAFF
cdr3_nt: TGTGCCAGCAGTTCCCTGGCTAGGAACACTGAAGCTTTCTTT

d_call: TRBD2
clone_size: .
j_call: TRBJ2-1
cdr3_length: 17
v_call: TRBV7-2
cdr3_aa: CASSLVGGVYTYNEQFF
cdr3_nt: TGTGCCAGCAGCTTAGTTGGGGGGGTTTATACCTACAATGAGCAGTTCTTC

d_call: TRBD2
clone_size: many
j_call: TRBJ2-2
cdr3_length: 15
v_call: TRBV12-3/TRBV12-4
cdr3_aa: CATRITSGSSGELFF
cdr3_nt: TGTGCCACCAGAATAACTAGCGGGAGTTCCGGGGAGCTGTTTTTT

d_call: .
clone_size: .
j_call: TRBJ1-1
cdr3_length: 14
v_call: TRBV6-2/TRBV6-3
cdr3_aa: CASRGGWENTEAFF
cdr3_nt: TGTGCCAGCAGAGGGGGATGGGAGAACACTGAAGCTTTCTTT

d_call: .
clone_size: .
j_call: TRBJ2-7
cdr3_length: 15
v_call: TRBV20-1
cdr3_aa: CSAELIAGLSYEQYF
cdr3_nt: TGCAGTGCTGAGCTTATAGCTGGACTTTCCTACGAGCAGTACTTC

d_call: TRBD2
clone_size: few
j_call: TRBJ2-7
cdr3_length: 14
v_call: TRBV10-3
cdr3_aa: CAISEILADYEQYF
cdr3_nt: TGTGCCATCAGTGAGATTCTAGCGGACTACGAGCAGTACTTC

d_call: .
clone_size: .
j_call: TRBJ2-7
cdr3_length: 15
v_call: TRBV4-2
cdr3_aa: CATSNPIRGTYEQYF
cdr3_nt: TGTGCCACCTCCAATCCAATAAGGGGCACCTACGAGCAGTACTTC

d_call: .
clone_size: few
j_call: TRBJ2-1
cdr3_length: 14
v_call: TRBV11-3
cdr3_aa: CASSQRTDYNEQFF
cdr3_nt: TGTGCCAGCAGCCAACGGACTGATTACAATGAGCAGTTCTTC

d_call: .
clone_size: .
j_call: TRBJ1-4
cdr3_length: 15
v_call: TRBV10-3
cdr3_aa: CAISESGAQSGKLFF
cdr3_nt: TGTGCCATCAGTGAGTCTGGCGCACAGTCAGGAAAACTGTTTTTT

d_call: .
clone_size: few
j_call: TRBJ2-1
cdr3_length: 13
v_call: TRBV28
cdr3_aa: CASNGPAYNEQFF
cdr3_nt: TGTGCCAGCAACGGACCCGCCTACAATGAGCAGTTCTTC

d_call: TRBD1
clone_size: .
j_call: TRBJ2-1
cdr3_length: 12
v_call: TRBV6-6
cdr3_aa: CASSYTTGVKFF
cdr3_nt: TGTGCCAGCAGTTACACAACAGGGGTTAAGTTCTTC

d_call: .
clone_size: .
j_call: TRBJ2-3
cdr3_length: 16
v_call: TRBV5-1
cdr3_aa: CASSLMLGGLTDTQYF
cdr3_nt: TGCGCCAGCAGCTTGATGTTGGGGGGGCTGACAGATACGCAGTATTTT

d_call: .
clone_size: many
j_call: TRBJ1-1
cdr3_length: 13
v_call: TRBV7-2
cdr3_aa: CASSFTDNTEAFF
cdr3_nt: TGTGCCAGCAGCTTTACGGATAACACTGAAGCTTTCTTT

d_call: .
clone_size: once
j_call: TRBJ1-3
cdr3_length: 15
v_call: TRBV11-2
cdr3_aa: CASSLRRGSGNTIYF
cdr3_nt: TGTGCCAGCAGCTTAAGGCGGGGGAGTGGAAACACCATATATTTT

d_call: .
clone_size: few
j_call: TRBJ2-2
cdr3_length: 16
v_call: TRBV7-2
cdr3_aa: CASSQHNRVGTGELFF
cdr3_nt: TGTGCCAGCAGCCAACACAACAGGGTCGGCACCGGGGAGCTGTTTTTT

d_call: .
clone_size: many
j_call: TRBJ2-7
cdr3_length: 13
v_call: TRBV7-7
cdr3_aa: CASSFSSPHEQYF
cdr3_nt: TGTGCCAGCAGCTTCTCCAGTCCCCACGAGCAGTACTTC

d_call: TRBD2
clone_size: few
j_call: TRBJ2-7
cdr3_length: 15
v_call: TRBV7-2
cdr3_aa: CASSARLAGSNEQYF
cdr3_nt: TGTGCCAGCAGCGCCAGACTAGCGGGAAGCAACGAGCAGTACTTC

d_call: .
clone_size: .
j_call: TRBJ2-7
cdr3_length: 14
v_call: TRBV3-1
cdr3_aa: CASSESGDPYEQYF
cdr3_nt: TGTGCCAGCAGCGAGTCAGGGGACCCCTACGAGCAGTACTTC

d_call: .
clone_size: .
j_call: TRBJ2-7
cdr3_length: 15
v_call: TRBV15
cdr3_aa: CATSSMGGATYEQYF
cdr3_nt: TGTGCCACCAGCTCGATGGGGGGGGCCACCTACGAGCAGTACTTC

d_call: .
clone_size: few
j_call: TRBJ1-5
cdr3_length: 13
v_call: TRBV9
cdr3_aa: CASSADSNQPQHF
cdr3_nt: TGTGCCAGCAGCGCGGATAGCAATCAGCCCCAGCATTTT